This TCR beta chain was identified during a study of Graves' ophthalmopathy and Graves' hyperthyroidism. Broader study findings: Predictions made by the model for ophthalmopathy progression reached 55% to 71% sensitivity and 72% to 85% specificity. Stable hyperthyroidism and ophthalmopathy were told apart by a 13-signature model, which achieved 85% to 90% sensitivity and over 65% specificity.

RNA transcripts provided the template for amplifying TCR beta CDR3 regions. HTBI primers were used in a first-round RT-PCR, which preceded a second-round multiplex PCR. TCRdb processed the multiplex PCR reads anew with MiXCR; each CDR3 protein has one entry. This sample has about 740,000 distinct CDR3 sequences, with 40% found just once. Trimming stripped 3 bases from V and 7 bases from J, with 15 bases between. The CDR3 has 15 amino acids. Germline CDR1 and CDR2: SGHTA and FQGNSA. In this sample, this clonotype turned up a few times. Its antigen is currently unknown. The sequenced material came from peripheral blood. The chain recombines TRBV7-2 with TRBJ2-2, with D maybe TRBD1 (5 bases). This TCR was sampled from an adult man with Graves' ophthalmopathy. CDR3 in DNA: TGTGCCAGCAGCTTGGAGTATGGTACAGGCGGGGAGCTGTTTTTT. Its translation is CASSLEYGTGGELFF.